Listed here are 2 T cell receptor beta chains from one sample, sequenced in a study of T cell responses to AZD1222 COVID-19 vaccine (dated by TCRdb to the early 2020s). Read against the paper, the sample's time point label means: baseline before first vaccination. Library creation used the immunoSEQ multiplex PCR assay. The table comes from immuneACCESS by way of TCRdb, which keeps in-frame sequences with V and J called. Part of the clones is missing from these tables; in studies checked, under half for an unresolved V gene and the rest for unknown reasons. This sample lists 130,000 to 150,000 clones; 90% to 95% were detected once. The top ten constitute 5.2% of the sample. Sequenced here: peripheral blood, sampled on day 0 of AZD1222 vaccination. The origin of the receptors is an adult in good health.

This clone appeared once. The chain recombines TRBV5-5 with TRBJ2-2; a possible D gene is TRBD1 (5 bases). The germline CDR1 and CDR2 sequences are SGHKS and YYEKEE (reference sequence). Trimming took 4 bases from V and 1 from J, leaving 8 bases between them. The CDR3 is 14 amino acids. The CDR3 DNA reads TGTGCCAGCAGCAGAGGACAGAACACCGGGGAGCTGTTTTTT. As protein: CASSRGQNTGELFF.

This clone has just one count. The CDR3 loop reads CASSQVGELPQHF. The CDR3 DNA follows: TGCGCCAGCAGCCAAGTCGGGGAATTGCCCCAGCATTTT. This rearrangement joins TRBV4-3 to TRBJ1-5; no clear D gene. Trimming removed 1 base at V and 9 bases at J, with 10 bases between. Germline CDR1 is LGHNA and CDR2 is YSLEER. CDR3 size: 13 residues.